The clone carrying this TCR beta chain was seen repeatedly, ten times or more. Its antigen is still unknown. This sample was taken from a study of molecular identifiers for immune sequencing clone quantification. Looking at the study overall: Four of five RNA aliquots from around 18,000 or 91,000 naive CD8 T cells were sequenced. Study conclusions and caveats: In a background of roughly 970,000 naive cells, spiked Jurkat TCR RNA from one cell was reportedly detectable.

CDR3 length: 16 residues. The V gene end was trimmed by 4 bases and the J gene end by 3 bases; junction bases not matched to a gene: 9. Looked up from germline, CDR1 is MGHRA and CDR2 is YSYEKL. TCR libraries were built in bulk with a published protocol and specific TCR primers. TCRdb fed the PCR reads into MiXCR, producing one record per CDR3 protein. The data contain fewer than 350,000 distinct CDR3 sequences, 20% to 25% of them singletons. Naive CD8 libraries came from around 20,000 to 990,000 sorted cells with 10%, 30% or 50% RNA. The clonotype originates from a human donor in good health. Some libraries in this study had Jurkat cell RNA spiked in. The genes are TRBV4-1 and TRBJ2-3; 8 bases line up with TRBD2. What was sequenced was naive CD8+ T cells from blood, with Jurkat cell RNA spiked in. The subset was: FACS-sorted CD8+CD4-CCR7+CD45RA+ naive T cells. The DNA for the CDR3 is TGCGCCAGCAGCCCAAGAAGCGGGGGCCGAACAGATACGCAGTATTTT. It specifies CASSPRSGGRTDTQYF.